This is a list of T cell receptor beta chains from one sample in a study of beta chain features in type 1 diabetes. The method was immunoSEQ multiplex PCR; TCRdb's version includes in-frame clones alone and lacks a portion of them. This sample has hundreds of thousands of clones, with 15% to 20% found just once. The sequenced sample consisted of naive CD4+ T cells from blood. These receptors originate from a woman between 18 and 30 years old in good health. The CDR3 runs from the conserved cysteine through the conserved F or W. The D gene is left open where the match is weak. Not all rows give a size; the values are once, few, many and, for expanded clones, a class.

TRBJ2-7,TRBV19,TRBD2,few,TGTGCCAGTAGTATATTTGGCGGGAGCAGCTCCTACGAGCAGTACTTC,CASSIFGGSSSYEQYF
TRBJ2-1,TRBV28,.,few,TGTGCCAGCAGCTGGCTGGTATCCTACAATGAGCAGTTCTTC,CASSWLVSYNEQFF
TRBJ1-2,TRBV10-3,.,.,TGTGCCATCAGCTCGGGAGTTAGGAGTTATGGCTACACCTTC,CAISSGVRSYGYTF
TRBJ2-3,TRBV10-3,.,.,TGTGCCATCAGCCGGACTGACACTAGCACAGATACGCAGTATTTT,CAISRTDTSTDTQYF
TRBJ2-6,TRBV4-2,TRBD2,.,TGTGCCAGCAGCCAAGTTGGGGGGGCTGGGGCCAACGTCCTGACTTTC,CASSQVGGAGANVLTF
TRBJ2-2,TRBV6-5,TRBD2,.,TGTGCCAGCAGCCACGGCAGCGGGAGGAGGGAGCTGTTTTTT,CASSHGSGRRELFF
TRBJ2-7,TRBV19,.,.,TGTGCCAGTAGTAAGGGGCGCGGTAGCTCCGAGCAGTACTTC,CASSKGRGSSEQYF
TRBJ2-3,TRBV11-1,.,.,TGTGCCAGCAGCTTAGCGGCAAGACTCCTCCCCTCTAGCACAGATACGCAGTATTTT,CASSLAARLLPSSTDTQYF
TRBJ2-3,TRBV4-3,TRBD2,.,TGCGCCAGCAGCCGTTGGGCGGGAGGGCCTGATACGGATACGCAGTATTTT,CASSRWAGGPDTDTQYF
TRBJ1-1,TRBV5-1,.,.,TGCGCCAGCAGCTTGGTTCGTTACACTGAAGCTTTCTTT,CASSLVRYTEAFF
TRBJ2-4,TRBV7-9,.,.,TGTGCCAGCAGCCCCATGGAAGGAGCCAAAAACATTCAGTACTTC,CASSPMEGAKNIQYF
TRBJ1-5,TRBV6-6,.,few,TGTGCCAGCAGAGTGGGGACGGAGTATCAGCCCCAGCATTTT,CASRVGTEYQPQHF
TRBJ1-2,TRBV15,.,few,TGTGCCACCAGCAGAGATAAAAACTATGGCTACACCTTC,CATSRDKNYGYTF
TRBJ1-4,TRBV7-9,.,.,TGTGCCAGCGGAGCCCGGGGGACTAATGAAAAACTGTTTTTT,CASGARGTNEKLFF
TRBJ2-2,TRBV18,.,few,TGTGCCAGCTCACCCCCCGGGGAGCTGTTTTTT,CASSPPGELFF
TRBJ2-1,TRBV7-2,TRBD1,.,TGTGCCAGCAGCTGGACCGGGACAGCTTACAATGAGCAGTTCTTC,CASSWTGTAYNEQFF
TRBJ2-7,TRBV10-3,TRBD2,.,TGTGCCATCAGGGATAGCGGGAGGAGTACATACGAGCAGTACTTC,CAIRDSGRSTYEQYF
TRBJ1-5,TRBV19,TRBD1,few,TGTGCCAGTAGTATACGGGCAGGGGGTGGACAGCCCCAGCATTTT,CASSIRAGGGQPQHF
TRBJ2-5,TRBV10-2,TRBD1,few,TGCGCCAGCAGCAGACAGGGGAGTGGGTCCTTAAGGGACTTC,CASSRQGSGSLRDF
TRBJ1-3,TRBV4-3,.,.,TGCGCCAGCAGCCCCGACAGAAACTCTGGAAACACCATATATTTT,CASSPDRNSGNTIYF
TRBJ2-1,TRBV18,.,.,TGTGCCAGCTCACCCTCTGGACAGAGCTCCTACAATGAGCAGTTCTTC,CASSPSGQSSYNEQFF
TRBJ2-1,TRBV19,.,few,TGTGCCAGTAGGAGGGGCTACAATGAGCAGTTCTTC,CASRRGYNEQFF
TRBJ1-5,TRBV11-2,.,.,TGTGCCAGCAGACCACAGGTCACGAATCAGCCCCAGCATTTT,CASRPQVTNQPQHF